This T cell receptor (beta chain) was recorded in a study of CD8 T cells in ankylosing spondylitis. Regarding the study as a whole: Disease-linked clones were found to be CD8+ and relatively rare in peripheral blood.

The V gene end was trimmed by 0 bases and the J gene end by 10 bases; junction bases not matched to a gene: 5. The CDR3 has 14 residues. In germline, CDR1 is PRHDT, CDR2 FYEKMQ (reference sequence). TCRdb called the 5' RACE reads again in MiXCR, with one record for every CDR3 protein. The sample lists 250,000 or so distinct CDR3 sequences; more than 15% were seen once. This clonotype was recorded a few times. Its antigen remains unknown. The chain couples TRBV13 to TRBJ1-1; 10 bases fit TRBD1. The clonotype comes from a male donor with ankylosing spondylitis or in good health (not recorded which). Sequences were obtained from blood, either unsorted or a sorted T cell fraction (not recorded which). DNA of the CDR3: TGTGCCAGCAGCTTAGGGGGACAGGGGCCGGGAGCTTTCTTT. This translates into CASSLGGQGPGAFF.